What follows is one TCR beta chain and its context. As yet, its antigen is unknown. A marrow graft followed busulfan-fludarabine conditioning, with cyclophosphamide on days +3 and +4. TCRdb's copy holds only in-frame clones and misses some; the assay was immunoSEQ multiplex PCR. The repertoire holds under 50,000 clones, with 90% as singletons. This entry belongs to a study of T cells after posttransplantation cyclophosphamide. Overall study results and limits: Recipient CMV seropositivity and CMV reactivation strongly tracked TRB clonality. Donor-recipient repertoire similarity was low at 1-2 months, rising over year one. TRB overlap between skin or GI tissue T cells and blood was limited.

The CDR3 is 16 residues long. Trimming removed 2 bases from V and 1 base from J; junction bases left unmatched: 5. The germline V gene encodes CDR1 SNHLY and CDR2 FYNNEI. The material was PBMCs, obtained 60 to 65 days after allogeneic stem cell transplant with posttransplant cyclophosphamide. This TCR was sampled from a male patient aged 55 to 70 who received an allogeneic stem cell transplant from a related donor and was CMV-positive. Some T cells may have come from the graft donor. The chain has TRBV2 and TRBJ2-3, with TRBD1 matching 8 bases. The CDR3 loop reads CASSEWARGRTDTQYF. CDR3 sequence (DNA): TGTGCCAGCAGTGAATGGGCCAGGGGGCGCACAGATACGCAGTATTTT.